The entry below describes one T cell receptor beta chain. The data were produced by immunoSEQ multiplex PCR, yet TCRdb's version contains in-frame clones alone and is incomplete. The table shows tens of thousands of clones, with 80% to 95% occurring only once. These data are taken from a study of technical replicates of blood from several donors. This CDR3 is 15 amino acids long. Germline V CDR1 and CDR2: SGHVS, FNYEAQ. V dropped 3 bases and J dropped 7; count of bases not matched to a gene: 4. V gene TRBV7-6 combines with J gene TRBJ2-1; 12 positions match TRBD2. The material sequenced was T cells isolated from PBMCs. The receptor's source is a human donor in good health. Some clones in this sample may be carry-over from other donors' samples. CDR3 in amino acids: CASSFLAGGSNEQFF. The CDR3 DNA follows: TGTGCCAGCAGCTTCCTAGCGGGAGGGAGTAATGAGCAGTTCTTC.